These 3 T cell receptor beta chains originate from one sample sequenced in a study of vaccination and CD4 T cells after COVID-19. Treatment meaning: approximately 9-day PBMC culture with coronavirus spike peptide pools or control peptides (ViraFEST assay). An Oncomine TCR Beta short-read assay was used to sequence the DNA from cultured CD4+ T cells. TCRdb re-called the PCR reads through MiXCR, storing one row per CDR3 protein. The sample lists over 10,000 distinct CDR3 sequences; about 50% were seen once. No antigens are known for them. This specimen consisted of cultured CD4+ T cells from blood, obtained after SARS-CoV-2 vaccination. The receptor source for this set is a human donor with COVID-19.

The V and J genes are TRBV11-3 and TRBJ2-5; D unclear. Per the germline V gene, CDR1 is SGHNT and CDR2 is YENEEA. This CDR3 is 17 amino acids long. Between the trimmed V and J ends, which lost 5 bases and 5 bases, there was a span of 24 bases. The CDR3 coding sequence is TGTGCCAGCAGCAAAGGAGTAGCAGTCCAAGATAAGGAGACCCAGTACTTC. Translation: CASSKGVAVQDKETQYF.

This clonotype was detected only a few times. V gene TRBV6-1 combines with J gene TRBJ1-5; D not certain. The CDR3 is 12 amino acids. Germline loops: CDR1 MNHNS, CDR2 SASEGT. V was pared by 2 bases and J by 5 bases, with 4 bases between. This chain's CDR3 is CASSESHQPQHF. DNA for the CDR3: TGTGCCAGCAGTGAAAGTCATCAGCCCCAGCATTTT.

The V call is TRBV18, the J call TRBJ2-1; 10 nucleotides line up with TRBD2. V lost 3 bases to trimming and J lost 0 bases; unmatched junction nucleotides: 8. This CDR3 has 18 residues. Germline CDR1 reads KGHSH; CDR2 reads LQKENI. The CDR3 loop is CASSPTKTSGVSYNEQFF. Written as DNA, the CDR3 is TGTGCCAGCTCACCTACGAAAACTAGCGGGGTCTCCTACAATGAGCAGTTCTTC.